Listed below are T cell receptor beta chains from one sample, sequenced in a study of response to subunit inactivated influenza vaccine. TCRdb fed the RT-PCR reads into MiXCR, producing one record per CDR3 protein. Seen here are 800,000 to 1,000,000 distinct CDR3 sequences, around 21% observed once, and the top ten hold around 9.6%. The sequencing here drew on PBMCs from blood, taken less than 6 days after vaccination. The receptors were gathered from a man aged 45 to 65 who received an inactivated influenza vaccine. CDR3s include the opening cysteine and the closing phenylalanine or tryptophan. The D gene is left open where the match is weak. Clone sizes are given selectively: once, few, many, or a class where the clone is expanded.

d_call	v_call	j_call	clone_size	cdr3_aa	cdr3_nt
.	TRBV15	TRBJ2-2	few	CATRRRGGGGNTGELFF	TGTGCCACCAGAAGAAGAGGGGGCGGGGGGAACACCGGGGAGCTGTTTTTT
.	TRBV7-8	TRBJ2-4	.	CASSLFGRAGSPKNIQYF	TGTGCCAGCAGCTTATTTGGCCGCGCGGGAAGTCCCAAAAACATTCAGTACTTC
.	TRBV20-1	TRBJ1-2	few	CSARDPGVWPGYTF	TGCAGTGCTAGAGATCCAGGGGTTTGGCCTGGCTACACCTTC
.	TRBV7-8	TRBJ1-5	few	CASSLGAQAGNQPQHF	TGTGCCAGCAGCTTAGGTGCACAGGCCGGCAATCAGCCCCAGCATTTT
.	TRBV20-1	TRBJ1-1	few	CSARDLSNTEAFF	TGCAGTGCTAGGGACCTTTCGAACACTGAAGCTTTCTTT
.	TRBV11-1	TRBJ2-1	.	CASRRAGGNEQFF	TGTGCCAGCAGGAGGGCAGGAGGCAATGAGCAGTTCTTC
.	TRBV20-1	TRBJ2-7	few	CSAITGTHEQYF	TGCAGTGCTATTACAGGGACTCACGAGCAGTACTTC
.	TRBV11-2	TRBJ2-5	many	CASSLDRLTQYF	TGTGCCAGCAGCTTAGACAGGTTGACCCAGTACTTC
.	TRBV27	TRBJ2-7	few	CASSFSRQAYPYEQYF	TGTGCCAGCAGTTTCTCCCGACAGGCCTACCCCTACGAGCAGTACTTC
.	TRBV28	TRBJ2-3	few	CASSWTRVRADTQYF	TGTGCCAGCAGTTGGACAAGGGTCCGCGCAGATACGCAGTATTTT
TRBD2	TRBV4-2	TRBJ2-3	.	CASSQESGRSADTQYF	TGTGCCAGCAGCCAAGAGTCCGGGAGGAGTGCAGATACGCAGTATTTT
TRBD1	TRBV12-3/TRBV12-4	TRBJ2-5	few	CASSRTGLAGTQYF	TGTGCCAGCAGTCGGACAGGCCTGGCTGGGACCCAGTACTTC
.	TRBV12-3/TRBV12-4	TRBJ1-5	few	CASARDGNQPQHF	TGTGCCAGCGCGAGGGATGGCAATCAGCCCCAGCATTTT
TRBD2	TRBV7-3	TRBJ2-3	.	CASSRSGSLADTQYF	TGTGCCAGCAGCCGCAGCGGGAGTCTAGCAGATACGCAGTATTTT
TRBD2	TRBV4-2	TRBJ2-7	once	CASSQDPAGGKQYF	TGTGCCAGCAGCCAAGACCCAGCGGGGGGAAAGCAGTACTTC
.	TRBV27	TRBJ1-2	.	CASSVRYNYGYTF	TGTGCCAGCAGTGTCCGATATAACTATGGCTACACCTTC
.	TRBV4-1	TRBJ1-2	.	CASSQEPRGVLYGYTF	TGCGCCAGCAGCCAAGAGCCCAGAGGTGTACTCTATGGCTACACCTTC
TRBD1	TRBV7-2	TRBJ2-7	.	CASSPRQGVNEQYF	TGTGCCAGCAGCCCCCGACAGGGTGTTAACGAGCAGTACTTC
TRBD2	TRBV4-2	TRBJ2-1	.	CASSQAGTSAYNEQFF	TGTGCCAGCAGCCAAGCCGGGACTAGCGCCTACAATGAGCAGTTCTTC
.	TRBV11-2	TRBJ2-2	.	CASSEGGVELFF	TGTGCCAGCAGCGAAGGGGGGGTGGAGCTGTTTTTT
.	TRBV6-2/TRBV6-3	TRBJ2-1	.	CASSYSIGGHNEQFF	TGTGCCAGCAGTTACTCGATCGGGGGGCACAATGAGCAGTTCTTC
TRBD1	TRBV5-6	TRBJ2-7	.	CASSLQGTEEYEQYF	TGTGCCAGCAGCTTGCAAGGGACAGAAGAGTACGAGCAGTACTTC
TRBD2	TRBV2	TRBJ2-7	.	CASKASGPTYEQYF	TGTGCCAGCAAAGCTAGCGGGCCAACCTACGAGCAGTACTTC
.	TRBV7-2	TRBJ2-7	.	CASSPSLIDEQYF	TGTGCCAGCAGCCCAAGTTTGATCGACGAGCAGTACTTC
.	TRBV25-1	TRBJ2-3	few	CASKESGHRNTDTQYF	TGTGCCAGCAAAGAATCGGGACACAGGAACACAGATACGCAGTATTTT
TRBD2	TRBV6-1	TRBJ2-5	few	CASRHLGGQETQYF	TGTGCCAGCCGGCATTTGGGGGGGCAAGAGACCCAGTACTTC
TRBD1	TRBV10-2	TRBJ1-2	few	CASSEEGGGRNGYTF	TGCGCCAGCAGTGAGGAGGGAGGGGGCAGGAATGGCTACACCTTC
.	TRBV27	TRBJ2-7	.	CASSLLKFGKGTHEQYF	TGTGCCAGCAGTTTACTTAAGTTCGGTAAGGGGACCCACGAGCAGTACTTC
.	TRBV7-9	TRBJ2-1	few	CASSRDGNYNEQFF	TGTGCCAGCAGCCGGGACGGAAACTACAATGAGCAGTTCTTC
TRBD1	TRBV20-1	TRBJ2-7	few	CSARDSVTGTGPYEQYF	TGCAGTGCTAGAGATTCCGTGACCGGGACAGGGCCCTACGAGCAGTACTTC
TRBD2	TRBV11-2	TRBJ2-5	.	CASSGLAETQYF	TGTGCCAGCAGCGGACTAGCGGAGACCCAGTACTTC
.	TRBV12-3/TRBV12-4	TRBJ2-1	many	CASRRTNNEQFF	TGTGCCAGCAGGCGGACCAACAATGAGCAGTTCTTC
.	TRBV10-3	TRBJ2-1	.	CAISDPARSKGNEQFF	TGTGCCATCAGTGATCCAGCACGTTCTAAAGGGAATGAGCAGTTCTTC
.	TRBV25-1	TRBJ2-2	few	CASSPPPTGHITNTGELFF	TGTGCCAGCAGTCCTCCCCCGACCGGACACATCACGAACACCGGGGAGCTGTTTTTT
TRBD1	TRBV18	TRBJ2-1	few	CASSYRQGSSYNEQFF	TGTGCCAGCTCATACCGACAGGGAAGCTCCTACAATGAGCAGTTCTTC
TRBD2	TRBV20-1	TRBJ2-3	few	CSAEITGREVGTQYF	TGCAGTGCCGAAATTACTGGACGGGAGGTCGGTACGCAGTATTTT
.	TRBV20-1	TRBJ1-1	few	CSAAGPAQAFF	TGCAGTGCTGCGGGGCCCGCACAGGCTTTCTTT
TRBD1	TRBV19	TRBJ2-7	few	CASSAQGSRYEQYF	TGTGCCAGTAGTGCACAGGGGTCCCGCTACGAGCAGTACTTC
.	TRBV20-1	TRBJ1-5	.	CSASVVSNQPQHF	TGCAGTGCTAGTGTCGTAAGCAATCAGCCCCAGCATTTT
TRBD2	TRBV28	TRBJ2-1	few	CASKVPGTSGYNEQFF	TGTGCCAGCAAAGTACCCGGGACTAGCGGATACAATGAGCAGTTCTTC